This T cell receptor beta chain derives from a study of blood T cell repertoires in COVID-19. The wider study: Sites in the United States, Italy and Spain provided acute and convalescent COVID-19 samples. PBMCs, B-cell-depleted T cells, or T cells were the source of the cDNA or gDNA that made up the material.

Repertoires were generated with immunoSEQ multiplex PCR, while TCRdb's copy carries only in-frame clones and drops some. This sample has some 160,000 clones, with roughly 88% found just once. Participant-given clinical history determined each cohort assignment. The CDR3 extends over 14 amino acids. Germline lookup yields CDR1 SGHNT and CDR2 YYREEE (reference sequence). V lost 1 base and J lost 7, with 13 bases in between. The chain links TRBV5-4 to TRBJ2-3, with D unclear. The source of this sequence is a woman aged 45-65 years who had recovered from COVID-19. Sequencing used PBMCs or T cells enriched from blood (not recorded which). CDR3: CASSLRSPPNTQYF. The DNA for the CDR3 is TGTGCCAGCAGCTTGCGGAGTCCCCCGAATACGCAGTATTTT.